One sample yielded the 23 T cell receptor beta chains listed below, sequenced in a study of blood T cell dynamics during melanoma immunotherapy (dated by TCRdb to about 2020). Libraries were constructed by the immunoSEQ multiplex PCR assay. TCRdb stores this immuneACCESS table with in-frame sequences only. Part of the clones is absent; in the studies checked, under half of the shortfall reflects unresolved V genes, and no reason is known for the rest. This sample gives over 4,500 clones in total; more than 75% of them show up just once. The top ten clonotypes cover roughly a sixth of the sample. The time point label, as the study defines it: pre-treatment baseline. The starting material was blood, obtained from a patient treated with checkpoint blockade. These receptors originate from a human donor with melanoma.

J is TRBJ2-3 and V is TRBV9; D call uncertain. Germline CDR1 and CDR2: SGDLS and YYNGEE. V lost 0 bases, J lost 2 bases, and 10 bases lay in between. The CDR3 extends over 15 amino acids. CDR3 DNA sequence: TGTGCCAGCAGCGTAGATGGGCAATACACAGATACGCAGTATTTT. Amino acids: CASSVDGQYTDTQYF.

The chain employs TRBV11-2 and TRBJ2-5, with D perhaps given as TRBD1 or TRBD2 (5 bases each). The CDR3 runs 14 residues. The germline V gene has CDR1 SGHAT and CDR2 FQNNGV. V lost 3 bases to trimming and J lost 1 base, with 9 bases between them. The CDR3 region is CASSFEGTQETQYF. The CDR3 DNA reads TGTGCCAGCAGCTTCGAGGGGACCCAAGAGACCCAGTACTTC.

The V and J genes are TRBV13 and TRBJ2-7; TRBD2 aligns across 9 bases. The V and J ends lost 5 bases and 5 bases, in that order; junction bases with no gene match: 13. In germline, CDR1 is PRHDT, CDR2 FYEKMQ (reference sequence). The CDR3 has 16 residues. The DNA of the CDR3 is TGTGCCAGCAGCGTCCTGGGGCGGGAGGGCCGAGACGAGCAGTACTTC. It encodes CASSVLGREGRDEQYF.

The rearrangement links TRBV28 to TRBJ2-6; D ambiguous. Germline CDR1 is MDHEN and CDR2 is SYDVKM. The V end lost 8 bases, the J end lost 0 bases, and 5 bases lay between the germline ends. This CDR3 is built from 13 residues. The CDR3 is CASVRSGANVLTF. The CDR3 DNA sequence: TGTGCCAGCGTGCGCTCTGGGGCCAACGTCCTGACTTTC.

This rearrangement joins TRBV11-2 to TRBJ2-1, with D possibly TRBD1 on 6 matching bases. Per the germline V gene, CDR1 is SGHAT and CDR2 is FQNNGV. CDR3 length: 14 amino acids. V shed 1 base and J shed 9 bases, with 13 bases lying between them. The CDR3 loop reads CASSLVIQGGEQFF. The CDR3 DNA reads TGTGCCAGCAGCTTAGTGATACAGGGTGGTGAGCAGTTCTTC.

This clone was detected only once. This chain links TRBV19 with TRBJ1-2; the D is unclear. V was cut by 3 bases and J by 8 bases, with 10 bases left in between. The CDR3 extends over 12 amino acids. Germline assignment: CDR1 LNHDA and CDR2 SQIVND (reference sequence). As DNA, the CDR3 is TGTGCCAGTAGTATGGCAGGAGGCGGCTACACCTTC. It yields the protein CASSMAGGGYTF. The variable domain in full, with the rest retrieved from reference TRBV19 and TRBJ1-2, is DGGITQSPKYLFRKEGQNVTLSCEQNLNHDAMYWYRQDPGQGLRLIYYSQIVNDFQKGDIAEGYSVSREKKESFPLTVTSAQKNPTAFYLCASSMAGGGYTFGSGTRLTVV.

The chain couples TRBV11-3 to TRBJ2-7; D assignment may be TRBD1 or TRBD2 (6 bases each). The ends were cut back, 3 bases at V and 3 bases at J, with 12 bases in the middle. CDR1 is SGHNT and CDR2 is YENEEA in the germline V gene. The CDR3 spans 14 residues. CDR3 in amino acids: CASSFRQEGYEQYF. The CDR3 DNA follows: TGTGCCAGCAGCTTTAGACAGGAGGGCTACGAGCAGTACTTC.

The chain has TRBV6-5 and TRBJ2-3, with no clear D. V was pared by 1 base and J by 0 bases, with 8 bases between. The CDR3 is 15 amino acids. Germline V CDR1 and CDR2: MNHEY, SVGAGI. CDR3 DNA sequence: TGTGCCAGCAGTTACTGGAGTCCTAGCACAGATACGCAGTATTTT. Encoded protein: CASSYWSPSTDTQYF.

The chain combines TRBV11-2 with TRBJ2-5; D may be TRBD2 (5 bases). Trimming shortened V by 0 bases and J by 1 base, and 12 bases separated the two germline ends. The CDR3 loop spans 16 amino acids. The V gene's germline CDR1 is SGHAT and CDR2 FQNNGV. CDR3 in amino acids: CASSLELGGFQETQYF. The CDR3 DNA reads as TGTGCCAGCAGCTTAGAACTAGGAGGATTCCAAGAGACCCAGTACTTC.

The gene calls are TRBV9 and TRBJ2-3; possible D gene TRBD1, 6 bases. Per the germline V gene, CDR1 is SGDLS and CDR2 is YYNGEE. The CDR3 is 14 amino acids. V was cut by 8 bases and J by 2 bases, with 15 bases left in between. CDR3 in DNA: TGTGCCAGTACACCGGGACACTACACAGATACGCAGTATTTT. This sequence encodes CASTPGHYTDTQYF.

The table lists this clone with a count of one. The chain employs TRBV7-2 and TRBJ2-7; TRBD2 is a possible D gene (6 bases). V shed 3 bases and J shed 3 bases, with 12 bases lying between them. The length of the CDR3 is 14 residues. Germline CDR1 SGHTA, CDR2 FQGNSA. Here the CDR3 reads CASSFGLRIYEQYF. The CDR3 region has the DNA TGTGCCAGCAGCTTTGGACTACGAATCTACGAGCAGTACTTC.

This chain links TRBV11-2 with TRBJ1-1; 10 nucleotides align to TRBD1. Looked up from germline, CDR1 is SGHAT and CDR2 is FQNNGV. The CDR3 runs to 15 residues. Losses at the gene ends were 5 bases for V and 3 bases for J; bases not matched to a gene: 6. The CDR3 DNA reads as TGTGCCAGCAGCGAAGGGGGACAGGGGTACACTGAAGCTTTCTTT. Translated, it gives CASSEGGQGYTEAFF.

The genes are TRBV5-1 and TRBJ2-2; tentatively, D is TRBD1 (7 bases). The CDR3 runs 15 residues. Germline V gene data show CDR1 as SGHRS and CDR2 as YFSETQ. Trimming shortened V by 4 bases and J by 2 bases, and 12 bases separated the two germline ends. The CDR3 DNA reads as TGCGCCAGCAGCGAGACAGGGACTAACACCGGGGAGCTGTTTTTT. This sequence encodes CASSETGTNTGELFF.

In this sample, this clone turned up a few times. This chain connects TRBV11-3 to TRBJ2-6; D is unclear. This CDR3 spans 16 amino acids. From germline, CDR1 is SGHNT and CDR2 YENEEA. Between the trimmed V and J ends, which lost 2 bases and 0 bases, there was a span of 8 bases. DNA for the CDR3: TGTGCCAGCAGCTTACCCCGACCCTCTGGGGCCAACGTCCTGACTTTC. It encodes CASSLPRPSGANVLTF.

The genes are TRBV10-3 and TRBJ1-1; perhaps TRBD1 as D (5 bases). V gave up 6 bases and J gave up 3 bases, with 11 bases separating them. Per germline, CDR1 ENHRY and CDR2 SYGVKD. The CDR3 spans 13 residues. CDR3: CAISGRGDTEAFF. In DNA form, the CDR3 reads TGTGCCATCAGCGGGAGAGGGGACACTGAAGCTTTCTTT.

J is TRBJ2-5 and V is TRBV29-1; tentative D call: TRBD1 (6 bases). Trimming took 3 bases from V and 4 from J, leaving 12 bases between them. The CDR3 extends over 13 amino acids. Germline V gene sequence: CDR1 SQVTM, CDR2 ANQGSEA. CDR3 protein: CSVDKQGGETQYF. Here the CDR3 DNA reads TGCAGCGTTGATAAACAGGGCGGAGAGACCCAGTACTTC. Full variable domain (remainder filled in from reference TRBV29-1 and TRBJ2-5): SAVISQKPSRDICQRGTSLTIQCQVDSQVTMMFWYRQQPGQSLTLIATANQGSEATYESGFVIDKFPISRPNLTFSTLTVSNMSPEDSSIYLCSVDKQGGETQYFGPGTRLLVL.

This chain links TRBV28 with TRBJ1-1; D is unclear. Germline V gene sequence: CDR1 MDHEN, CDR2 SYDVKM. CDR3 length equals 14 residues. Trimming took 2 bases from V and 1 from J, leaving 8 bases between them. The CDR3 region has the DNA TGTGCCAGCAGTTTAGGGGTAGGGAACACTGAAGCTTTCTTT. Translated, it gives CASSLGVGNTEAFF.

V usage is TRBV9 and J usage is TRBJ1-1, with unresolved D. The CDR3 consists of 12 residues. Trimming stripped 3 bases from V and 11 bases from J, with 14 bases between. The germline gives CDR1 SGDLS, CDR2 YYNGEE. The CDR3 nucleotides are TGTGCCAGCAGCGCTACCGGGCCCGAGGCTTTCTTT. Amino acids: CASSATGPEAFF.

This rearrangement joins TRBV6-1 to TRBJ2-7; D is ambiguous. The CDR3 sequence is 12 residues long. Germline V CDR1 and CDR2: MNHNS, SASEGT. V lost 7 bases, J lost 3 bases, and 10 bases lay in between. CDR3 sequence reads: CASTRKDYEQYF. The CDR3 DNA follows: TGTGCCAGCACCAGAAAGGACTACGAGCAGTACTTC.

This sequence joins TRBV27 and TRBJ2-7; TRBD2 matches at 8 bases. The germline gives CDR1 MNHEY, CDR2 SMNVEV (reference sequence). This CDR3 has 16 amino acids. The junction had 8 bases not matched to a gene; V was cut back by 4 bases and J by 0 bases. The CDR3 bases are TGTGCCAGCAGTTCCGTCGGGGGGGGGAGCTCCTACGAGCAGTACTTC. This encodes CASSSVGGGSSYEQYF.

The chain carries TRBV7-2 and TRBJ1-2; D ambiguous. The CDR3 contains 15 residues. Germline V gene lookup returns CDR1 SGHTA and CDR2 FQGNSA. Trimming cost V 5 bases and J 4 bases, with 17 bases left between them. The CDR3 spells CASSPFGDRSYGYTF. The CDR3 DNA is TGTGCCAGCAGCCCCTTCGGAGACCGTTCCTATGGCTACACCTTC. The whole variable domain, filled in from reference TRBV7-2 and TRBJ1-2, reads GAGVSQSPSNKVTEKGKDVELRCDPISGHTALYWYRQSLGQGLEFLIYFQGNSAPDKSGLPSDRFSAERTGGSVSTLTIQRTQQEDSAVYLCASSPFGDRSYGYTFGSGTRLTVV.

The rearrangement links TRBV27 to TRBJ2-7, with 7 positions matching TRBD1. The trim removed 3 bases at V and 4 bases at J, leaving 6 bases unmatched. The CDR3 extends over 14 amino acids. The germline V gene has CDR1 MNHEY and CDR2 SMNVEV (reference sequence). This chain's CDR3 is CASSFTGAGYEQYF. CDR3 sequence (DNA): TGTGCCAGCAGTTTTACAGGGGCCGGGTACGAGCAGTACTTC.

The chain recombines TRBV6-6 with TRBJ2-1, with D unresolved. The CDR3 runs to 14 residues. Germline loops: CDR1 MNHNY, CDR2 SVGAGI (reference sequence). Trimming pared 2 bases from V and 3 bases from J, leaving 8 bases between. CDR3 sequence (DNA): TGTGCCAGCAGTTACCCAGGCCTCTACAATGAGCAGTTCTTC. It codes for CASSYPGLYNEQFF.